A single sample is the source of the 18 T cell receptor beta chains below, sequenced in a study of T cell changes during pregnancy in multiple sclerosis. TCRdb's table, derived via immunoSEQ multiplex PCR, lists solely in-frame clones and lacks some. This repertoire shows under 95,000 clones, approximately 90% found once; its top ten account for more than 0.4%. This specimen was CD4+ T cells from peripheral blood mononuclear cells, taken before pregnancy. Receptor source: a female donor with multiple sclerosis, enrolled in a pregnancy study.

This clone has a single count. The rearrangement links TRBV18 to TRBJ2-1; a weak D match, TRBD2 (5 bases). Between the trimmed V and J ends, which lost 3 bases and 9 bases, there was a span of 18 bases. This CDR3 is 15 amino acids long. The germline gives CDR1 KGHSH, CDR2 LQKENI. The CDR3 sequence is CASSPPTASFREQFF. In DNA, the CDR3 is TGTGCCAGCTCACCGCCAACCGCTAGCTTTCGTGAGCAGTTCTTC.

This rearrangement joins TRBV28 to TRBJ2-1; a possible D gene is TRBD2 (5 bases). V lost 4 bases to trimming and J lost 0 bases, with 7 bases between them. The CDR3 sequence is 14 residues long. Per the germline V gene, CDR1 is MDHEN and CDR2 is SYDVKM. The CDR3 DNA sequence: TGTGCCAGCAGTTCCGGAGGCTCCTACAATGAGCAGTTCTTC. Encoded protein: CASSSGGSYNEQFF.

Turning to this clone: An end of the junction differs from the germline gene, which may be a read error. CDR3 nucleotide sequence: TGTGCCAGCAGTCGCCCGGGGGGAGGAAGGGAACGGATCTTC. It yields the protein CASSRPGGGRERIF. The rearrangement uses TRBV28 and TRBJ2-1; 7 bases fit TRBD2. Germline CDR1 reads MDHEN; CDR2 reads SYDVKM. This CDR3 is 14 amino acids long.

The genes are TRBV7-2 and TRBJ2-7, with TRBD2 as a possible D gene (5 bases). The CDR3 extends over 13 amino acids. V was cut by 2 bases and J by 5 bases, with 10 bases left in between. CDR1 is SGHTA, CDR2 FQGNSA, per germline. The CDR3 protein is CASSLLAGDEQYF. The CDR3 DNA is TGTGCCAGCAGCTTACTAGCCGGCGACGAGCAGTACTTC.

The chain joins TRBV19 to TRBJ1-2; D remains ambiguous. Germline values: CDR1 LNHDA, CDR2 SQIVND (reference sequence). V lost 0 bases, J lost 4 bases, and 12 bases lay in between. The CDR3 has 15 residues. As DNA, the CDR3 is TGTGCCAGTAGTATAGATCTCAAGGGAGGCTATGGCTACACCTTC. Translation: CASSIDLKGGYGYTF. Full variable domain (outside the CDR3, taken from reference TRBV19 and TRBJ1-2): DGGITQSPKYLFRKEGQNVTLSCEQNLNHDAMYWYRQDPGQGLRLIYYSQIVNDFQKGDIAEGYSVSREKKESFPLTVTSAQKNPTAFYLCASSIDLKGGYGYTFGSGTRLTVV.

J is TRBJ1-6 and V is TRBV11-3; TRBD1 matches 9 bases. The junction had 7 bases not matched to a gene; V was cut back by 5 bases and J by 8 bases. The CDR3 covers 15 residues. The V gene's germline CDR1 is SGHNT and CDR2 YENEEA. CDR3 sequence reads: CASSLADRGYSPLHF. The CDR3 nucleotides read TGTGCCAGCAGCCTGGCCGACAGGGGGTATTCACCCCTCCACTTT.

V gene TRBV18 combines with J gene TRBJ2-7, with 7 positions matching TRBD1. CDR1 is KGHSH and CDR2 is LQKENI in the germline V gene. The CDR3 has 15 residues. J gave up 6 bases and V 3 bases, and 11 bases lay outside the gene matches. The CDR3 DNA reads as TGTGCCAGCTCACCCCGGGAACAGGGGCTGGGCGAGCAGTACTTC. Its protein product is CASSPREQGLGEQYF.

The chain couples TRBV19 to TRBJ2-4; a weak D match, TRBD2 (6 bases). Trimming took off 5 bases at V and 5 bases at J, with 10 bases between the two ends. Germline V gene lookup returns CDR1 LNHDA and CDR2 SQIVND (reference sequence). The CDR3 is made up of 13 amino acids. The CDR3 reads CASSVGGENIQYF. CDR3 nucleotide sequence: TGTGCCAGTAGTGTGGGAGGTGAAAACATTCAGTACTTC.

The rearrangement joins TRBV7-6 to TRBJ2-7, with a weak D call TRBD2 (6 bases). Looked up from germline, CDR1 is SGHVS and CDR2 is FNYEAQ. The CDR3 is 12 residues long. The V and J ends lost 4 bases and 4 bases respectively, with 8 bases between them. The CDR3 DNA is TGTGCCAGCAGCTCCGGGAGATACGAGCAGTACTTC. Translation: CASSSGRYEQYF.

The chain recombines TRBV20-1 with TRBJ2-7; D is ambiguous. The CDR3 has 11 amino acids. Deletions cut 3 bases from V and 4 bases from J, with 7 bases between. Germline V CDR1 and CDR2: DFQATT, SNEGSKA (reference sequence). The DNA of the CDR3 is TGCAGTGCTAGTCCCTTGTACGAGCAGTACTTC. Translating gives CSASPLYEQYF.

The chain uses TRBV10-3 and TRBJ1-3; D gene unclear. V was cut by 3 bases and J by 7 bases, with 10 bases left in between. CDR1 and CDR2 from the germline V gene are ENHRY and SYGVKD. The CDR3 totals 13 residues. For the CDR3, the DNA is TGTGCCATCAGTGACCAGGTTGGGAACACCATATATTTT. Its protein is CAISDQVGNTIYF.

The genes are TRBV19 and TRBJ2-5; weak D call: TRBD1 (5 bases). Trimming pared 3 bases from V and 0 bases from J, leaving 14 bases between. Germline CDR1 LNHDA, CDR2 SQIVND (reference sequence). The CDR3 totals 16 residues. This CDR3 is CASSITKTANQETQYF. The CDR3 DNA reads as TGTGCCAGTAGTATTACCAAGACAGCGAACCAAGAGACCCAGTACTTC.

For the CDR3, the DNA is TGTGCCAGTAGCTTCTTACAGCTCTCTGGAAACACCATATATTTT. This gives the protein CASSFLQLSGNTIYF. J is TRBJ1-3 and V is TRBV19; D unresolved. Trimming left V 6 bases short and J 0 bases short, with 12 bases between. The CDR3 contains 15 residues. The V gene's germline CDR1 is LNHDA and CDR2 SQIVND (reference sequence).

This sequence joins TRBV29-1 and TRBJ2-2, with D possibly being TRBD2 (6 bases). The CDR3 covers 13 residues. Germline CDR1 is SQVTM and CDR2 is ANQGSEA. Between the trimmed V and J ends, which lost 5 bases and 2 bases, there was a span of 9 bases. CDR3 coding DNA: TGCAGCGTTTGGGGACTTAACACCGGGGAGCTGTTTTTT. Its protein is CSVWGLNTGELFF.

V usage is TRBV7-9 and J usage is TRBJ2-7, with 11 bases lining up with TRBD2. Per germline, CDR1 SEHNR and CDR2 FQNEAQ (reference sequence). The V segment lost 5 bases and the J segment 6 bases; nucleotides outside the gene matches: 9. The CDR3 length is 15 residues. CDR3 loop: CASSQGTSGFGEQYF. CDR3 nucleotides: TGTGCCAGCAGCCAAGGGACTAGCGGATTCGGCGAGCAGTACTTC.

The chain employs TRBV4-3 and TRBJ2-3; the D gene is possibly TRBD2 (5 bases). Germline-derived CDR1 and CDR2 are LGHNA and YSLEER. Trimming shortened V by 4 bases and J by 1 base, and 12 bases separated the two germline ends. The CDR3 consists of 15 residues. This CDR3 is CASSPTGSRTDTQYF. The CDR3 DNA reads TGCGCCAGCAGCCCAACGGGATCCCGCACAGATACGCAGTATTTT.

This chain links TRBV11-3 with TRBJ2-5, with TRBD2 identical over 7 bases. CDR3 size: 15 residues. V lost 1 base and J lost 4; bases outside the gene matches: 6. Germline V gene sequence: CDR1 SGHNT, CDR2 YENEEA. CDR3 amino acids: CASSLGGSLGETQYF. DNA of the CDR3: TGTGCCAGCAGCTTAGGCGGGAGTCTTGGAGAGACCCAGTACTTC. The entire variable domain, with the rest obtained from reference TRBV11-3 and TRBJ2-5, is as follows: EAGVVQSPRYKIIEKKQPVAFWCNPISGHNTLYWYLQNLGQGPELLIRYENEEAVDDSQLPKDRFSAERLKGVDSTLKIQPAELGDSAVYLCASSLGGSLGETQYFGPGTRLLVL.

The chain has TRBV19 and TRBJ1-6; D might be TRBD1 (5 bases). CDR1 and CDR2 from the germline V gene are LNHDA and SQIVND (reference sequence). The CDR3 runs 16 residues. V lost 3 bases to trimming and J lost 6 bases, with 15 bases between them. CDR3 in DNA: TGTGCCAGTAGTATCGGCCCCTTAAGGGGTAATTCACCCCTCCACTTT. Its protein product is CASSIGPLRGNSPLHF.